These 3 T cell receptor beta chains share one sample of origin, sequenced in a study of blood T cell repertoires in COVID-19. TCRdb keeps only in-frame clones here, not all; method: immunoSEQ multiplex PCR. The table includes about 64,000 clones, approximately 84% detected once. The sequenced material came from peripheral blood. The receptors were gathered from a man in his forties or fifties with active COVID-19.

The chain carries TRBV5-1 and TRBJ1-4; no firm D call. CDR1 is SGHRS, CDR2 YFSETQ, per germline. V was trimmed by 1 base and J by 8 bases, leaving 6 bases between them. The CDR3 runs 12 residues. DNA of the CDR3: TGCGCCAGCAGCTTGTCCCGGGAAAAACTGTTTTTT. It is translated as CASSLSREKLFF.

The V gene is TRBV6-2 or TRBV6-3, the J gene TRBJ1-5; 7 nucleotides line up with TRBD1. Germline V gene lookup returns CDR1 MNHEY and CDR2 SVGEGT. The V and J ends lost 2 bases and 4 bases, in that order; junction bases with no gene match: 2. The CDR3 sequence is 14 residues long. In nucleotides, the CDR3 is TGTGCCAGCAGTTACATACAGGGGAATCAGCCCCAGCATTTT. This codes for CASSYIQGNQPQHF.

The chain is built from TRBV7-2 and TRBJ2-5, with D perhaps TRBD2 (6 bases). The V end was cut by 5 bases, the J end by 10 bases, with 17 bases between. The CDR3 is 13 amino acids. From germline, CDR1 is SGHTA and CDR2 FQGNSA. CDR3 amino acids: CASSQGRGIVQYF. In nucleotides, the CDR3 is TGTGCCAGCAGCCAAGGCCGGGGGATAGTCCAGTACTTC.